One sample yielded the 31 T cell receptor beta chains listed below, sequenced in a study of T cells in Graves' hyperthyroidism and ophthalmopathy. RNA transcripts provided the source from which TCR beta CDR3 regions were amplified. The TCR CDR3 was amplified in a first-round RT-PCR using the HTBI primer set. A single record per CDR3 protein comes from TCRdb applying MiXCR to the multiplex PCR reads. The repertoire consists of roughly 600,000 distinct CDR3 sequences, with more than 12% occurring once and the leading ten covering under 15%. Sequenced sample: blood. These receptors all come from a woman aged 50 to 65 with Graves' ophthalmopathy.

This clonotype occurred a few times. The genes are TRBV24-1 and TRBJ2-2; 8 bases are shared with TRBD1. CDR3 length: 18 residues. Trimming removed 0 bases from V and 3 bases from J; junction bases left unmatched: 8. The germline V gene has CDR1 KGHDR and CDR2 SFDVKD. In nucleotides, the CDR3 is TGTGCCACCAGTGATTTGTCGGGACAGGCCAGGGACACCGGGGAGCTGTTTTTT. Residues: CATSDLSGQARDTGELFF.

This clonotype was found many times. DNA for the CDR3: TGTGCCACCAGTGATTTGAGACAGGGAAAGGGGTCCACTGAAGCTTTCTTT. It codes for CATSDLRQGKGSTEAFF. The rearrangement joins TRBV24-1 to TRBJ1-1; TRBD1 agrees at 7 bases. The CDR3 is 17 residues long. Germline trimming cut 0 bases from V and 4 bases from J; bases unmatched to any gene: 10. CDR1 and CDR2 (germline): KGHDR, SFDVKD.

This clonotype was seen a handful of times. The V call is TRBV12-3 or TRBV12-4, the J call TRBJ2-1; 8 bases map to TRBD1. V lost 2 bases and J lost 7; bases outside the gene matches: 7. CDR3 length: 15 amino acids. In nucleotides, the CDR3 is TGTGCCAGCAGTTTACGGTCAGGGGGCTCGAATGAGCAGTTCTTC. Its protein is CASSLRSGGSNEQFF.

This clonotype was found many times. The rearrangement links TRBV7-2 to TRBJ1-1, with D possibly matching TRBD1 (5 bases). V lost 0 bases, J lost 4 bases, and 9 bases lay in between. Germline values: CDR1 SGHTA, CDR2 FQGNSA. The CDR3 sequence is 14 residues long. DNA of the CDR3: TGTGCCAGCAGCTTAGCCGCCGGGGGCACTGAAGCTTTCTTT. Its translation is CASSLAAGGTEAFF.

This clonotype was detected ten times or more. The chain couples TRBV7-2 to TRBJ2-2; D remains ambiguous. The CDR3 loop spans 13 amino acids. Trimming left V 3 bases short and J 7 bases short, with 9 bases between. Germline CDR1 is SGHTA and CDR2 is FQGNSA. For the CDR3, the DNA is TGTGCCAGCAGCTTCTTACAAGACGGGGAGCTGTTTTTT. It is translated as CASSFLQDGELFF.

This clonotype was picked up many times. The chain has TRBV28 and TRBJ2-7; 7 bases map to TRBD1. CDR3 length: 12 amino acids. With V trimmed by 5 bases and J by 6 bases, 4 bases remained unmatched. Germline-derived CDR1 and CDR2 are MDHEN and SYDVKM. DNA of the CDR3: TGTGCCAGCAGTACAGGGGTCGGCGAGCAGTACTTC. Protein: CASSTGVGEQYF.

This clonotype was counted only a few times. The chain combines TRBV4-1 with TRBJ2-7, with 10 bases aligning to TRBD2. This CDR3 contains 15 residues. The ends lost 4 bases at V and 3 bases at J; junction bases unmatched: 6. The germline V gene has CDR1 MGHRA and CDR2 YSYEKL. The CDR3 region is CASSPSGRANYEQYF. CDR3 sequence (DNA): TGCGCCAGCAGCCCGAGCGGGAGGGCCAACTACGAGCAGTACTTC.

This clonotype was picked up many times. This sequence joins TRBV15 and TRBJ2-7, with TRBD2 matching over 8 bases. This CDR3 has 16 amino acids. Germline V gene sequence: CDR1 LNHNV, CDR2 YYDKDF (reference sequence). Trimming removed 0 bases from V and 4 bases from J; junction bases left unmatched: 8. CDR3 bases: TGTGCCACCAGCAGAGATAGGACTAGCTCCTTTTACGAGCAGTACTTC. This gives the protein CATSRDRTSSFYEQYF.

A note on this clonotype: Given a much more abundant clone one base away, this may be a read error. This chain connects TRBV6-1 to TRBJ2-1, with D perhaps TRBD1 (5 bases). The CDR3 covers 14 residues. Germline V CDR1 and CDR2: MNHNS, SASEGT. CDR3 in DNA: TGTGCCAGCAGTGCCAGGGTCCCCTACGATGAGCAGTTCTTC. Residues: CASSARVPYDEQFF.

This clonotype has at least ten counts. The genes are TRBV18 and TRBJ2-5; D may be TRBD1 (5 bases). V was cut by 8 bases and J by 1 base, with 11 bases left in between. CDR3 length equals 13 residues. Germline CDR1 is KGHSH and CDR2 is LQKENI. CDR3 loop: CASASQGQETQYF. CDR3 in DNA: TGTGCCAGCGCTTCCCAGGGCCAAGAGACCCAGTACTTC.

This clonotype appeared a few times. The V gene is TRBV4-2, the J gene TRBJ1-1; D unclear. This CDR3 region has 15 residues. CDR1 and CDR2 (germline): LGHNA, YNFKEQ. Deletions cut 1 base from V and 2 bases from J, with 11 bases between. The CDR3, as DNA: TGTGCCAGCAGCCAAGGGGATCGAGTAAACACTGAAGCTTTCTTT. It is translated as CASSQGDRVNTEAFF.

Only a few counts were recorded for this clonotype. This chain joins TRBV27 and TRBJ1-3, with D possibly being TRBD1 (5 bases). Germline lookup yields CDR1 MNHEY and CDR2 SMNVEV (reference sequence). V lost 0 bases and J lost 0, with 9 bases in between. The CDR3 sequence is 16 residues long. The CDR3 loop is CASSLSGDYSGNTIYF. CDR3 nucleotides: TGTGCCAGCAGTTTATCAGGGGACTACTCTGGAAACACCATATATTTT.

This clonotype was observed a handful of times. The chain is built from TRBV18 and TRBJ2-7; TRBD2 matches at 11 bases. Trimming at V came to 6 bases and at J to 2 bases, leaving 6 bases not matched to a gene. This CDR3 is 15 amino acids long. The germline V gene has CDR1 KGHSH and CDR2 LQKENI. The CDR3 region has the DNA TGTGCCAGCTCTGTAGCGGGAGGGCCCACCTACGAGCAGTACTTC. It codes for CASSVAGGPTYEQYF.

This clonotype came up many times. The chain carries TRBV7-8 and TRBJ2-1; 11 bases match TRBD2. J was trimmed by 7 bases and V by 2 bases; bases with no gene match: 13. This CDR3 has 18 residues. Germline CDR1 SGHVS, CDR2 FQNEAQ. CDR3 sequence reads: CASSLRRGISGRGNEQFF. CDR3 bases: TGTGCCAGCAGCTTACGGAGGGGGATTAGCGGGAGGGGTAATGAGCAGTTCTTC.

With respect to this clonotype: Just one base apart from a much larger clone, this may be a read error. No conserved phenylalanine or tryptophan ends this CDR3, so it is likely a read error. The gene calls are TRBV20-1 and TRBJ2-5; TRBD1 agrees at 8 bases. V lost 2 bases and J lost 5; bases outside the gene matches: 13. The CDR3 is 16 residues long. Germline V gene sequence: CDR1 DFQATT, CDR2 SNEGSKA (reference sequence). The DNA of the CDR3 is TGCAGTGCTAGACGTCCCAGGGGGCTCTCGTATGAGACCCAGTACCTC. Translation: CSARRPRGLSYETQYL.

There are many counts of this clonotype. The rearrangement uses TRBV6-1 and TRBJ1-2; tentatively, D is TRBD1 (5 bases). Trimming shortened V by 6 bases and J by 7 bases, and 27 bases separated the two germline ends. This CDR3 is 17 amino acids long. The germline gives CDR1 MNHNS, CDR2 SASEGT. The CDR3 here is CASRGGAEEETISGYTF. The CDR3 region has the DNA TGTGCCAGCAGGGGGGGAGCGGAGGAAGAAACTATTAGTGGCTACACCTTC.

Many counts were recorded for this clonotype. This chain connects TRBV18 to TRBJ2-6; D is unresolved. Germline lookup yields CDR1 KGHSH and CDR2 LQKENI. The CDR3 sequence is 11 residues long. The V end lost 6 bases, the J end lost 3 bases, and 0 bases lay between the germline ends. The CDR3 is CASSGANVLTF. The CDR3, as DNA: TGTGCCAGCTCTGGGGCCAACGTCCTGACTTTC.

At least ten counts were recorded for this clonotype. The V and J genes are TRBV27 and TRBJ2-7, with 11 nucleotides matching TRBD2. The CDR3 has 16 residues. Germline V gives CDR1 MNHEY, CDR2 SMNVEV (reference sequence). Losses at the gene ends were 2 bases for V and 1 base for J; bases not matched to a gene: 4. DNA of the CDR3: TGTGCCAGCAGTTTAAAGCCTAGCGGGAGGTCCTACGAGCAGTACTTC. Protein: CASSLKPSGRSYEQYF.

This clonotype was counted many times. The chain combines TRBV11-2 with TRBJ2-2; D is tentatively TRBD1 or TRBD2 (5 bases each). V was trimmed by 2 bases and J by 6 bases, leaving 22 bases between them. This CDR3 spans 18 amino acids. Germline CDR1 SGHAT, CDR2 FQNNGV. The CDR3 DNA sequence: TGTGCCAGCAGCTTATTGTGGTCCGGGGTCAGGGCGTCCGGGGAGCTGTTTTTT. It specifies CASSLLWSGVRASGELFF.

The table lists this clonotype with many counts. This sequence joins TRBV20-1 and TRBJ2-5; 7 bases map to TRBD2. CDR1 and CDR2 from the germline V gene are DFQATT and SNEGSKA (reference sequence). V shed 1 base and J 5 bases; nucleotides not matched to a gene: 7. The CDR3 is 14 residues long. CDR3 amino acids: CSARAGGISETQYF. CDR3 in DNA: TGCAGTGCTAGAGCCGGGGGGATTTCGGAGACCCAGTACTTC.

The chain has TRBV7-6 and TRBJ1-3; D gene ambiguous. This CDR3 has 15 amino acids. Germline V gene data show CDR1 as SGHVS and CDR2 as FNYEAQ. Trimming removed 2 bases from V and 3 bases from J, with 11 bases in between. The CDR3 protein is CASSLTETVGNTIYF. The CDR3 coding sequence is TGTGCCAGCAGCTTAACCGAGACGGTTGGAAACACCATATATTTT.

The chain links TRBV15 to TRBJ2-5, with D uncertain. V lost 0 bases, J lost 7 bases, and 12 bases lay in between. CDR1 LNHNV and CDR2 YYDKDF come from the germline V gene (reference sequence). CDR3 length: 14 amino acids. This CDR3 reads CATSRDRAWGTQYF. The CDR3 DNA sequence: TGTGCCACCAGCAGAGATCGGGCATGGGGGACCCAGTACTTC.

The chain joins TRBV10-3 to TRBJ2-1, with 9 bases fitting TRBD2. With 8 bases clipped from V and 1 base from J, the junction kept 9 bases outside the gene matches. The CDR3 totals 16 residues. Looked up from germline, CDR1 is ENHRY and CDR2 is SYGVKD. CDR3 nucleotide sequence: TGTGCCATCGCGGTGAGGGCGGGAGGGTCCTACAATGAGCAGTTCTTC. As protein: CAIAVRAGGSYNEQFF.

This clonotype was detected ten times or more. The J gene is TRBJ2-3, the V gene TRBV20-1, with 11 bases aligning to TRBD2. The CDR3 sequence is 13 residues long. The germline CDR1 and CDR2 sequences are DFQATT and SNEGSKA (reference sequence). V dropped 3 bases and J dropped 8; count of bases not matched to a gene: 4. The CDR3 bases are TGCAGTGCTAGCCCCGGGACTAGCGGTACGCAGTATTTT. Protein product: CSASPGTSGTQYF.

This chain uses TRBV7-9 with TRBJ2-2; 7 bases align to TRBD1. V was pared by 6 bases and J by 6 bases, with 4 bases of the junction left unmatched. Germline V gene data show CDR1 as SEHNR and CDR2 as FQNEAQ (reference sequence). The CDR3 has 13 amino acids. As DNA, the CDR3 is TGTGCCAGCAGGCGACAGGGTGCCGGGGAGCTGTTTTTT. Its translation: CASRRQGAGELFF.

This clonotype turned up a few times. The genes are TRBV6-6 and TRBJ2-5; D could derive from TRBD1 or TRBD2 (6 bases each). Between the trimmed V and J ends, which lost 7 bases and 5 bases, there was a span of 14 bases. The CDR3 totals 13 residues. Per germline, CDR1 MNHNY and CDR2 SVGAGI (reference sequence). CDR3 amino acids: CASKERGRETQYF. The CDR3 DNA reads TGTGCCAGCAAGGAACGGGGGCGGGAGACCCAGTACTTC.

This clonotype was recorded at least ten times. The genes are TRBV6-2 or TRBV6-3 and TRBJ2-1; D is possibly TRBD2 (5 bases). Germline assignment: CDR1 MNHEY and CDR2 SVGEGT. This CDR3 has 17 residues. V was trimmed by 2 bases and J by 0 bases, leaving 14 bases between them. The CDR3 nucleotides are TGTGCCAGCAGTTACCACAGAGCGGTGAGCTCCTACAATGAGCAGTTCTTC. Residues: CASSYHRAVSSYNEQFF.

This clonotype was picked up many times. The chain joins TRBV7-9 to TRBJ1-4, with D hard to call. This CDR3 is built from 13 residues. V lost 7 bases and J lost 5, with 11 bases in between. Germline V gives CDR1 SEHNR, CDR2 FQNEAQ (reference sequence). The CDR3 sequence: CASNDLSNEKLFF. The CDR3 nucleotides read TGTGCCAGCAATGATCTGAGCAATGAAAAACTGTTTTTT. The full variable domain, with the rest looked up from reference TRBV7-9 and TRBJ1-4, is DTGVSQNPRHKITKRGQNVTFRCDPISEHNRLYWYRQTLGQGPEFLTYFQNEAQLEKSRLLSDRFSAERPKGSFSTLEIQRTEQGDSAMYLCASNDLSNEKLFFGSGTQLSVL.

The table lists this clonotype with many counts. The chain links TRBV3-1 to TRBJ2-5, with TRBD2 identical over 9 bases. Germline trimming cut 3 bases from V and 5 bases from J; bases unmatched to any gene: 7. This CDR3 has 15 amino acids. Germline loops: CDR1 LGHDT, CDR2 YNNKEL (reference sequence). The CDR3 nucleotides read TGTGCCAGCAGCCACTGGCGGGAGGGCCGCGAGACCCAGTACTTC. This codes for CASSHWREGRETQYF.

This clonotype was seen only a few times. The genes are TRBV7-9 and TRBJ1-2; a weak D match, TRBD1 (6 bases). V dropped 5 bases and J dropped 1 base, with 11 bases sitting between them. CDR3 length: 14 amino acids. Germline CDR1 and CDR2: SEHNR and FQNEAQ (reference sequence). The CDR3 DNA reads TGTGCCAGCAGCCAGGGGTCGCTTAACTATGGCTACACCTTC. This encodes CASSQGSLNYGYTF.

This clonotype was seen ten or more times. The J gene is TRBJ2-5, the V gene TRBV20-1; D could derive from TRBD1 or TRBD2 (5 bases each). The CDR3 extends over 15 amino acids. CDR1 DFQATT and CDR2 SNEGSKA come from the germline V gene (reference sequence). Trimming cost V 5 bases and J 4 bases, with 20 bases left between them. The CDR3: CSALSLAGRAETQYF. The CDR3 DNA sequence: TGCAGTGCTCTTAGCCTGGCGGGCAGGGCAGAGACCCAGTACTTC.